This TCR beta chain was retrieved from a study of cytomegalovirus exposure and HLA in healthy donors (dated 2017 in TCRdb). As for the study more broadly: An earlier analysis of a few hundred of the donors reported 250 to 300 Gb of sequence data and around 110 million unique TCR beta sequences obtained from about 179 million T cells. About 300 gigabases of sequencing data and approximately 93 million unique TCR sequences were included in an early release covering around 600 HLA-typed donors. Of the roughly 400 genotyped donors, over 70% fell in the genetic ancestry cluster associated with self-reported Caucasian donors. The study aimed to test whether signatures of past pathogen exposure could be identified by cataloging public T cell receptors. The study used immunosequencing to profile the T cell repertoires of 666 subjects and linked those repertoires to cytomegalovirus serostatus. Along with the roughly 700-subject first cohort, a separate validation cohort of around 120 different subjects was used. High-throughput TCR immunosequencing, statistical association of individual TCRs with disease status, and machine learning were combined to predict cytomegalovirus infection status. In a later analysis, previously published TCR beta repertoires from about 640 donors were re-analyzed and high-resolution HLA genotyping was added so that TCR occurrence patterns could be studied. The later analysis used no new phenotypic data to find candidate immune exposures, relying instead on TCR beta sequences and their occurrence across donors. An earlier analysis of some 500 of the donors applied high-throughput TCR beta sequencing to assess whether each TCR beta V gene segment acted as functional or pseudogenic. Donor age, sex, ethnicity and CMV serostatus were collected together with the repertoire data. A later genetic analysis took genome-wide SNP genotypes for about three fifths of the 666 donors and used that subset as a discovery cohort. Every repertoire in the discovery cohort had been generated on one and the same sequencing platform. Class I and class II HLA loci were covered by the typing at four-digit resolution. The number of typed donors differed by locus: about 620-640 for A, B, C, DRB1 and DQB1; 522 for DQA1; 606 for DPA1; and 400 to 480 for DPB1. About 5 DR-DQ haplotypes were handled as single units for association and clustering, since linkage in the cohort was strong. Among around 400 genotyped donors of the cohort, an average of approximately 240,000 unique TCR beta nucleotide sequences was sequenced per donor, of which 15% to 20% were non-productive. The investigation overall reported the following: A further reported finding was that TCR beta sequences accurately predicted the HLA-A and HLA-B alleles for most subjects in the first cohort. Cytomegalovirus status was reported to be diagnosed by the classifier with high specificity and sensitivity in both the original and validation cohorts. Some IMGT-functional V segments, including TRBV6-2 and TRBV6-3, could not be distinguished by the 87-base-pair reads and were therefore excluded. The only immune exposure information available for the cohort was CMV serostatus. According to a later genetic analysis, donors in an Asian-associated ancestry cluster had fewer N-insertions in productive TCRs than the approximately 700-donor mean. In a later analysis, 15,000 to 20,000 TCR beta sequences were associated with specific HLA alleles at a false discovery rate of 0.05. Sequencing depth was assumed to be roughly uniform across donors in the presence/absence analyses, though that assumption may not hold. Across donors, most TCR sequences were observed very rarely, whereas some public TCRs were present in many individuals. Correlated functional status among segregating V segments might reflect linkage disequilibrium, but an unknown experimental factor could not be ruled out. Broadly in line with IMGT annotations, most TCR beta V segments showed up in productive rearrangements about 90% or about 30% of the time in an earlier analysis of approximately 600 of the donors. When HLA alleles, especially DR and DQ, strongly co-occurred, attributing TCR associations to individual alleles was difficult. A cluster of highly shared sequence variants was judged likely to be a technical artifact of the sequencing pipeline. A later analysis reported that several top co-occurrence clusters appeared linked to parvovirus B19, influenza, CMV and Epstein-Barr virus. In vitro tests confirmed that a few of the cytomegalovirus-associated TCR beta chains recognize cytomegalovirus antigens. The study gave a list of 150 to 200 TCR beta chains associated with cytomegalovirus. Most CMV-associated TCR beta chains appeared to be HLA-restricted in a later analysis, and the HLA associations seemed to be driven largely by CMV exposure. This cohort had only TCR beta chains sequenced, and the lack of alpha or paired-chain data limited which features could be detected. A later analysis found that TCR association rates varied across HLA loci, with DRB1 alleles showing the most associated TCRs and HLA-C alleles the fewest. V-gene and J-gene trimming of TCR beta chains was associated with a missense DCLRE1C variant in a later genetic analysis, and the association was replicated in an independent cohort. HLA typing was unavailable for some donors at each locus, so association tests used only the typed subset. In a later analysis, HLA-associated TCR beta chains were found to be more clonally expanded and to have lower generation probabilities than equally common non-associated chains. About 17 rarely observed V segments, including chromosome 9 orphons, were excluded from the earlier analysis of approximately 500 of the donors because counts were too low. According to the authors, the approach could potentially be generalized to other disease states and immunological phenotypes.

In regard to this clone: The antigen this receptor binds is unknown. Base qualities are not recorded, but no much larger clone differs from it by a single base.

In total, 500 to 700 healthy bone marrow donors made up the cohort. Cohort members were all nominally healthy when sampled, although unrecorded immune exposures were likely present. The donor was CMV seronegative and belonged to the group of under 400 seronegative cohort members. Every donor gave a peripheral blood sample, and the peripheral blood mononuclear cells from that sample were used for TCR beta sequencing. Genomic DNA was extracted from the blood cell samples with the Qiagen DNeasy Blood Extraction Kit. From the cysteine up to the phenylalanine, the CDR3 has a length of 14 residues. The CDR3 DNA has 42 bases and is translated from base 1. The germline V gene yields SGHVS for CDR1 and FQNEAQ for CDR2. V gives up 3 bases and J gives up 4 bases, and the segment between their germline ends measures 9 bases. Library construction relied on the immunoSEQ multiplex PCR assay. For the multiplex PCR, a mixture combining 60 forward primers for TCR Vbeta segments and 13 reverse primers for TCR Jbeta segments was used. Amplification of the CDR3 region of rearranged TCR beta genes was performed with a multiplex PCR assay on genomic DNA. The amplified TCR beta libraries were sequenced on the Illumina HiSeq System as 87-base-pair reads. The authors' pipeline ran thus. Across the 500 to 700 repertoires, a later analysis counted some 81 million unique TCR beta chains, roughly 11 million of which were shared by at least two donors. A nearest-neighbor algorithm error-corrected the raw reads and collapsed the reads into unique sequences, merging closely related sequences to remove PCR and sequencing errors. V, D and J gene segments were assigned by aligning CDR3 sequences to IMGT reference sequences. Each retained sequence needed at least a six-nucleotide match to both a V gene segment and a J gene segment. A rearrangement counted as productive if the CDR3 had no stop codons and remained in frame with V and J, and every other rearrangement counted as non-productive. CDR3 was defined according to IMGT convention as the region running from the second conserved V-encoded cysteine to the conserved J-encoded phenylalanine. The earlier analysis of around 640 of the donors excluded sequences that lacked an unambiguous match to a single V gene segment. An earlier analysis of fewer than 750 of the donors called V segments functional above 56.7% productive rearrangements and segregating when the between-donor standard deviation exceeded 5%. To diagnose cytomegalovirus status from the catalog of TCR beta chain sequences, a statistical classification framework was built. A later analysis assigned V and J genes by comparing TCR nucleotide sequences with IMGT/GENE-DB human TR gene sequences. Using the TCRdist pipeline, a later analysis assigned CDR3 sequences along with most-parsimonious VDJ recombination scenarios. In a later analysis, every TCR beta chain was defined by the combination of its CDR3 amino acid sequence and its V-gene family, and reads without a unique V-gene family were dropped. As a way to deal with suspected cross-contamination and a sequencing artifact, a later analysis dropped approximately 590 nucleotide sequences that were highly shared and had low generation probability. In a later analysis, a clonal expansion index for each public chain was calculated from normalized within-repertoire ranks of inferred template counts. In a later analysis, generation probabilities were computed with a VDJ recombination model fitted to out-of-frame rearrangements, and the resulting probabilities were checked against IGoR. In a later analysis, hypergeometric tests were used to score TCR-TCR, TCR-HLA and TCR-CMV co-occurrence, with a repertoire-size bias correction applied to TCR pairs. False discovery rates were estimated in a later analysis by permuting HLA or CMV assignments 20 times. In a later analysis, co-occurring TCRs were grouped with DBSCAN, and TCRdist sequence similarity was added when clustering was performed within HLA-allele-positive subsets. For co-occurrence clustering, repertoires with fewer than 30,000 or more than 120,000 public chains were excluded, along with roughly five repertoires with anomalous nucleotide sharing. The clones in this table, taken by TCRdb from immuneACCESS, are in-frame only. Not every clone is retained; where verified, under half of the shortfall comes from an unresolved V gene, and the cause of the rest is unknown. The DNA gave D and trimming, while V, J and clone size come from that table. For this sample the table gives some 70,000 clones, of which roughly 80% were detected only once. The ten biggest clones cover 2% to 2.5% of the sample.

The chain links TRBV7-8 with TRBJ1-4; the D segment cannot be called with confidence. The sample consisted of PBMCs. This receptor was identified in a woman in her forties or fifties in good health and CMV-seronegative. The CDR3 region has the sequence CASSFLPLNEKLFF. DNA sequence: TGTGCCAGCAGCTTCCTACCCCTTAATGAAAAACTGTTTTTT.